This T cell receptor (beta chain) was recorded in a study of blood T cell repertoires in COVID-19. Study summary: The United States, Italy and Spain provided the acute and convalescent COVID-19 samples. In each case, the material was cDNA or gDNA derived from T cells, B-cell-depleted T cells, or PBMCs.

Self-reported history from a screening survey and questionnaire set each donor's cohort. Only in-frame clones appear in the TCRdb table, and some are missing; sequencing was by immunoSEQ multiplex PCR. The sample contains fewer than 200,000 clones, 70% to 85% of which appear only once. The sequence came from a woman aged 55 to 70 with acute COVID-19. The sample comprised PBMCs or T cells enriched from blood (not recorded which).

CDR3 in DNA: TGTGCCAGCTCACCCCTGATTATTGACAAGAACACTGAAGCTTTCTTT. It codes for CASSPLIIDKNTEAFF. The chain carries TRBV18 and TRBJ1-1; D is undetermined. Germline V gene sequence: CDR1 KGHSH, CDR2 LQKENI. Trimming left V 3 bases short and J 1 base short, with 15 bases between. The CDR3 spans 16 residues.